The subject of this entry is one T cell receptor (beta chain). Its matching antigen is unknown. The data belong to a study of beta chain features in type 1 diabetes. Points from the study as a whole: TCRB CDR3s were moderately but significantly shorter in Type 1 diabetes patients in all four CD4+ subsets. A cDNA-based sequencing approach could over-represent cells with high TCR expression.

What was sequenced were expressed TCRB transcripts, since all of the isolated RNA had been reverse transcribed. Sequencing was performed with immunoSEQ multiplex PCR; in TCRdb, only in-frame clones are kept and a portion is missing. There are around 320,000 clones in the sample; 12% to 15% occur only once, and under 8.5% lies in the top ten. Germline V CDR1 and CDR2: KGHSH, LQKENI. This CDR3 is built from 15 residues. With 2 bases removed from V and 2 bases from J, the gap between germline ends came to 12 bases. Each of the CD4+ naive, central memory, regulatory and stem cell-like memory populations was sorted via CD45RO/CCR7/CD25/CD127/CD95/CD27. Sorting gave populations that all exceeded 98% purity.

The source is a man aged 25-45 years in good health. The sample comprised central memory CD4+ T cells from blood. V gene TRBV18 combines with J gene TRBJ2-5; D unclear. The CDR3 coding sequence is TGTGCCAGCTCACCAGGGCTGATTCTACAAGAGACCCAGTACTTC. Translation: CASSPGLILQETQYF.